These 24 T cell receptor beta chains were sequenced from one sample in a study of response to subunit inactivated influenza vaccine (dated by TCRdb to 2016 to 2018). The library was prepared using RT-PCR. Sequencing instrument: Illumina HiSeq 2500. TCRdb trimmed the raw reads at Q25, called clones with MiXCR and kept productive beta chains. Duplicate CDR3 protein sequences are folded into a single record with the most common DNA and genes. The sample profile shows about 540,000 distinct CDR3 sequences; roughly a quarter of them were found once. The ten biggest clones cover 2.5% to 3% of the sample. The data were also submitted as part of a second study, on T cells expressing NK-cell markers. In that second paper, the authors write: TCR beta cDNA libraries were made by 5'RACE template switching that added a universal primer site and unique molecular identifiers.

Specimen: CD4+ T cells sorted from PBMCs, collected roughly 12 days after vaccination. These receptor sequences come from a man aged 45 to 65 who received an inactivated influenza vaccine. Donor details come from another sample of the same person, matched by shared clones.

This clonotype showed up just a few times. The V gene is TRBV3-1, the J gene TRBJ2-1; D call uncertain. Trimming stripped 1 base from V and 0 bases from J, with 7 bases between. CDR1 LGHDT and CDR2 YNNKEL come from the germline V gene (reference sequence). This CDR3 has 15 amino acids. In nucleotides, the CDR3 is TGTGCCAGCAGCCAAGGTAGCAGCTCCTACAATGAGCAGTTCTTC. The encoded protein is CASSQGSSSYNEQFF.

This clonotype came up many times. V and J are TRBV20-1 and TRBJ2-7; 9 nucleotides agree with TRBD2. Germline V gene data show CDR1 as DFQATT and CDR2 as SNEGSKA (reference sequence). Unmatched junction bases numbered 11, after V lost 3 bases and J lost 5 bases. There are 15 residues in the CDR3. Written as DNA, the CDR3 is TGCAGTGCTAGGTCTAGCGGGACCCCCCCCCACGAGCAGTACTTC. Translation gives CSARSSGTPPHEQYF.

This sequence joins TRBV20-1 and TRBJ2-5; TRBD2 matches at 11 bases. The CDR3 spans 16 residues. V dropped 1 base and J dropped 3; count of bases not matched to a gene: 7. Germline V gene data show CDR1 as DFQATT and CDR2 as SNEGSKA (reference sequence). The CDR3 nucleotides are TGCAGTGCTAGAGGTTTTGGTAGCGGGGGGGAAGAGACCCAGTACTTC. Translation gives CSARGFGSGGEETQYF.

This clonotype was found a few times. The rearrangement joins TRBV28 to TRBJ2-7, with D maybe TRBD1 (5 bases). Germline V gene data show CDR1 as MDHEN and CDR2 as SYDVKM. Between the trimmed V and J ends, which lost 7 bases and 2 bases, there was a span of 18 bases. This CDR3 is built from 15 residues. The CDR3 loop is CASTSKLTATYEQYF. The CDR3, as DNA: TGTGCCAGCACTTCAAAGTTGACAGCTACCTACGAGCAGTACTTC.

About this clonotype itself: No DNA is shown, since the ends of the CDR3 on it are uncertain; the CDR3 is the one TCRdb lists. The V and J genes are TRBV5-1 and TRBJ2-1; the D call TRBD1 from the table was never checked on the DNA. The CDR3 length equals 12 residues, ends included. Germline lookup yields CDR1 SGHRS and CDR2 YFSETQ. CDR3: CASSFGAGTGLF.

V is TRBV5-1 and J is TRBJ2-7; the D call may be TRBD1 or TRBD2 (5 bases each). CDR1 and CDR2 (germline): SGHRS, YFSETQ. This CDR3 has 16 amino acids. The germline V and J ends were trimmed by 1 base and 5 bases, with 19 bases remaining between them. CDR3 residues: CASSLQGDATIHEQYF. For the CDR3, the DNA is TGCGCCAGCAGCTTGCAAGGGGACGCCACCATCCACGAGCAGTACTTC.

This chain links TRBV5-1 with TRBJ2-5; D could derive from TRBD1 or TRBD2 (6 bases each). This CDR3 contains 15 residues. Germline assignment: CDR1 SGHRS and CDR2 YFSETQ. Trimming took 7 bases from V and 5 from J, leaving 21 bases between them. This CDR3 is CASCSGYQGGETQYF. The CDR3 DNA follows: TGCGCCAGCTGTAGCGGTTACCAAGGGGGGGAGACCCAGTACTTC.

This clonotype appeared once. V and J are TRBV7-2 and TRBJ2-7; 10 bases map to TRBD2. CDR3 length: 15 residues. Germline trimming cut 5 bases from V and 0 bases from J; bases unmatched to any gene: 4. Looked up from germline, CDR1 is SGHTA and CDR2 is FQGNSA. As DNA, the CDR3 is TGTGCCAGCAGCAAACTAGCGGGGAGCTCCTACGAGCAGTACTTC. It codes for CASSKLAGSSYEQYF.

This clonotype was observed a few times. The chain employs TRBV6-5 and TRBJ1-4; no clear D gene. Germline V CDR1 and CDR2: MNHEY, SVGAGI. This CDR3 has 13 amino acids. Trimming removed 2 bases at V and 5 bases at J, with 6 bases between. Here the CDR3 reads CASSYRTNEKLFF. Here the CDR3 DNA reads TGTGCCAGCAGTTACCGAACGAATGAAAAACTGTTTTTT.

V and J are TRBV5-5 and TRBJ2-3; D may correspond to TRBD1 or TRBD2 (5 bases each). The CDR3 has 15 residues. Trimming cost V 1 base and J 7 bases, with 16 bases left between them. Per the germline V gene, CDR1 is SGHKS and CDR2 is YYEKEE (reference sequence). CDR3 coding DNA: TGTGCCAGCAGCTTGTTGGGCATGGGGGTGTATACGCAGTATTTT. It specifies CASSLLGMGVYTQYF. Looking up the rest from reference TRBV5-5 and TRBJ2-3 gives the full variable domain: DAGVTQSPTHLIKTRGQQVTLRCSPISGHKSVSWYQQVLGQGPQFIFQYYEKEERGRGNFPDRFSARQFPNYSSELNVNALLLGDSALYLCASSLLGMGVYTQYFGPGTRLTVL.

This clonotype was detected only a few times. V gene TRBV29-1 combines with J gene TRBJ1-1, with TRBD1 identical over 10 bases. Germline lookup yields CDR1 SQVTM and CDR2 ANQGSEA. The CDR3 runs 15 residues. J gave up 0 bases and V 6 bases, and 7 bases lay outside the gene matches. CDR3 sequence: CSVAGTGALNTEAFF. In DNA form, the CDR3 reads TGCAGCGTCGCCGGGACAGGGGCCTTGAACACTGAAGCTTTCTTT.

CDR3 sequence (DNA): TGTGCCAGCAGTCGGTGGGCACCGAACACCGGGGAGCTGTTTTTT. Amino acid sequence: CASSRWAPNTGELFF. The V call is TRBV25-1, the J call TRBJ2-2; D call uncertain. The CDR3 covers 15 residues. Germline loops: CDR1 MGHDK, CDR2 SYGVNS. The V gene lost 5 bases and the J gene lost 0 bases, with 10 bases spanning the gap.

This clonotype occurred once. As DNA, the CDR3 is TGTGCCAGCAGTGCTAGGGACACCACAGGGACCCAGTACTTC. Its translation: CASSARDTTGTQYF. V and J are TRBV12-3 or TRBV12-4 and TRBJ2-5, with a tentative D call TRBD1 (6 bases). The length of the CDR3 is 14 residues. V was cut by 5 bases and J by 7 bases, with 17 bases left in between.

This rearrangement joins TRBV5-6 to TRBJ2-1; TRBD2 matches at 9 bases. The CDR3 has 17 amino acids. CDR1 and CDR2 from the germline V gene are SGHDT and YYEEEE. The trim removed 4 bases at V and 5 bases at J, leaving 13 bases unmatched. The CDR3 region is CASSPGLAPFLHNEQFF. Here the CDR3 DNA reads TGTGCCAGCAGCCCTGGACTAGCGCCATTCCTCCACAATGAGCAGTTCTTC.

The V call is TRBV20-1, the J call TRBJ1-2, with D hard to call. Germline assignment: CDR1 DFQATT and CDR2 SNEGSKA (reference sequence). This CDR3 contains 13 residues. V lost 6 bases and J 3 bases, leaving 14 bases between the germline ends. The CDR3 spells CSAQPGRDYGYTF. The CDR3 DNA reads as TGCAGTGCCCAACCCGGGCGGGACTATGGCTACACCTTC.

V is TRBV5-1 and J is TRBJ2-7, with D uncertain. The CDR3 is made up of 14 amino acids. Deletions cut 4 bases from V and 1 base from J, with 12 bases between. Per germline, CDR1 SGHRS and CDR2 YFSETQ. The CDR3 reads CASSALDISYEQYF. The CDR3 region has the DNA TGCGCCAGCAGCGCCCTGGATATTTCCTACGAGCAGTACTTC.

This clonotype was seen once. This chain links TRBV6-2 or TRBV6-3 with TRBJ1-2; 8 nucleotides match TRBD1. CDR1 is MNHEY, CDR2 SVGEGT, per germline. The CDR3 is made up of 14 amino acids. J gave up 8 bases and V 7 bases, and 12 bases lay outside the gene matches. DNA for the CDR3: TGTGCCAGCAAATGGGACAGGCGAAGTAACGGCTACACCTTC. Protein sequence: CASKWDRRSNGYTF.

J is TRBJ1-2 and V is TRBV6-1; TRBD1 matches at 7 bases. Germline assignment: CDR1 MNHNS and CDR2 SASEGT. V lost 6 bases to trimming and J lost 8 bases; unmatched junction nucleotides: 12. This CDR3 is 14 amino acids long. The CDR3 loop is CASSDRASLTGYTF. DNA of the CDR3: TGTGCCAGCAGCGACAGGGCGTCCCTGACGGGCTACACCTTC.

The gene calls are TRBV7-9 and TRBJ2-1, with 8 bases lining up with TRBD2. Germline lookup yields CDR1 SEHNR and CDR2 FQNEAQ (reference sequence). CDR3 size: 14 residues. V gave up 2 bases and J gave up 10 bases; unmatched junction bases: 7. CDR3 DNA: TGTGCCAGCAGCTTAAGCGGGAGCTTATCCGAGCAGTTCTTC. It yields the protein CASSLSGSLSEQFF.

This clonotype was picked up a small number of times. The chain links TRBV10-3 to TRBJ2-7; 12 bases fit TRBD1. CDR3 length: 13 amino acids. Germline lookup yields CDR1 ENHRY and CDR2 SYGVKD. The junction had 4 bases not matched to a gene; V was cut back by 7 bases and J by 6 bases. CDR3 sequence (DNA): TGTGCCATCAAAGGGACAGGGGGCTCCGAGCAGTACTTC. This gives the protein CAIKGTGGSEQYF.

The rearrangement links TRBV12-3 or TRBV12-4 to TRBJ1-2, with unresolved D. This CDR3 is 13 amino acids long. The germline V and J ends were trimmed by 1 base and 6 bases, with 9 bases remaining between them. CDR3 nucleotide sequence: TGTGCCAGCAGTTTAGGGGCGTTGAATGGCTACACCTTC. It specifies CASSLGALNGYTF.

This clonotype has only a few counts. This chain connects TRBV20-1 to TRBJ2-1; a weak D match, TRBD2 (6 bases). Trimming took off 3 bases at V and 9 bases at J, with 15 bases between the two ends. This CDR3 has 13 amino acids. Germline CDR1 is DFQATT and CDR2 is SNEGSKA (reference sequence). The CDR3 spells CSASTSGRGEQFF. CDR3 coding DNA: TGCAGTGCTAGTACCTCGGGGCGGGGTGAGCAGTTCTTC.

This clonotype turned up a few times. The CDR3 bases are TGTGCCACCAGTGATTGGCAGGCAGATACGCAGTATTTT. Protein product: CATSDWQADTQYF. The chain is built from TRBV24-1 and TRBJ2-3; D is unresolved. Per the germline V gene, CDR1 is KGHDR and CDR2 is SFDVKD. V lost 2 bases, J lost 4 bases, and 6 bases lay in between. The CDR3 loop spans 13 amino acids.

This chain links TRBV2 with TRBJ2-2, with D maybe TRBD2 (5 bases). In germline, CDR1 is SNHLY, CDR2 FYNNEI. The CDR3 sequence is 13 residues long. With 6 bases removed from V and 5 bases from J, the gap between germline ends came to 10 bases. The CDR3 nucleotides read TGTGCCAGCAGAATACGGGAAACCGGGGAGCTGTTTTTT. It translates to CASRIRETGELFF.